One and the same sample provided the 24 T cell receptor beta chains below, sequenced in a study of early T cells in non-severe SARS-CoV-2 infection. MiXCR was run by TCRdb on the 5' RACE reads, yielding one entry per CDR3 protein. Seen here are approximately 70,000 distinct CDR3 sequences, roughly 13% observed once, and the top ten hold over 4%. Source material: whole blood. The receptors come from an adult who was a healthcare worker with PCR-confirmed SARS-CoV-2 infection or an uninfected control (not recorded which).

This clonotype was detected only a few times. The chain employs TRBV6-2 or TRBV6-3 and TRBJ2-5, with 8 bases lining up with TRBD1. J was trimmed by 4 bases and V by 2 bases; bases with no gene match: 18. The CDR3 extends over 19 amino acids. Germline CDR1 and CDR2: MNHEY and SVGEGT. CDR3 in amino acids: CASSYNRRDRSLSGETQYF. Written as DNA, the CDR3 is TGTGCCAGCAGTTACAACCGTCGGGACAGGAGTCTATCAGGAGAGACCCAGTACTTC.

This clonotype has just a few counts. The J gene is TRBJ2-2, the V gene TRBV11-3, with a weak D call TRBD1 (5 bases). Germline-derived CDR1 and CDR2 are SGHNT and YENEEA. Deletions cut 5 bases from V and 4 bases from J, with 11 bases between. The CDR3 contains 14 residues. CDR3 region: CASSSGALTGELFF. DNA of the CDR3: TGTGCCAGCAGCAGTGGGGCCCTCACCGGGGAGCTGTTTTTT.

In this sample, this clonotype turned up a few times. The chain is built from TRBV3-1 and TRBJ2-4; 8 bases are a match to TRBD2. Germline CDR1 and CDR2: LGHDT and YNNKEL (reference sequence). This CDR3 is built from 20 residues. Losses at the gene ends were 1 base for V and 0 bases for J; bases not matched to a gene: 14. The CDR3 nucleotides are TGTGCCAGCAGCCAAGTCCCAGTACTAGCGGATACACTAGCCAAAAACATTCAGTACTTC. Protein: CASSQVPVLADTLAKNIQYF.

This sequence joins TRBV9 and TRBJ1-1, with a tentative D call TRBD1 (6 bases). V shed 2 bases and J shed 11 bases, with 10 bases lying between them. This CDR3 region has 11 residues. CDR1 is SGDLS, CDR2 YYNGEE, per germline. CDR3 sequence: CASSVRQGAFF. In DNA, the CDR3 is TGTGCCAGCAGCGTTCGGCAGGGGGCTTTCTTT.

V usage is TRBV29-1 and J usage is TRBJ1-4, with D uncertain. The CDR3 spans 12 residues. Per the germline V gene, CDR1 is SQVTM and CDR2 is ANQGSEA. The V end lost 7 bases, the J end lost 3 bases, and 9 bases lay between the germline ends. Written as DNA, the CDR3 is TGCAGCGCAATTGGACCTAATGAAAAACTGTTTTTT. Translation gives CSAIGPNEKLFF.

This clonotype was seen a few times. The chain links TRBV11-2 to TRBJ2-7; a possible D gene is TRBD1 (5 bases). V lost 6 bases, J lost 2 bases, and 14 bases lay in between. Germline V lookup: CDR1 SGHAT, CDR2 FQNNGV. CDR3 length: 14 residues. The CDR3 coding sequence is TGTGCCAGCAGTTATCTTATGACAGCCTACGAGCAGTACTTC. It translates to CASSYLMTAYEQYF.

This clonotype was seen repeatedly, ten times or more. V usage is TRBV5-4 and J usage is TRBJ2-7; 8 bases are a match to TRBD1. Trimming at V came to 4 bases and at J to 5 bases, leaving 5 bases not matched to a gene. Germline V CDR1 and CDR2: SGHNT, YYREEE (reference sequence). The CDR3 runs 13 residues. CDR3 loop: CASSTGGKDEQYF. Here the CDR3 DNA reads TGTGCCAGCAGCACAGGGGGTAAGGACGAGCAGTACTTC.

This clonotype appeared many times. The chain joins TRBV6-2 or TRBV6-3 to TRBJ2-7; 13 positions match TRBD2. The J segment lost 6 bases and the V segment lost 0 bases, leaving 5 bases of the junction unmatched. CDR1 MNHEY and CDR2 SVGEGT come from the germline V gene. CDR3 length: 16 amino acids. CDR3 in DNA: TGTGCCAGCAGTTACTCTAGACTAGCGGGAGGCGGCGAGCAGTACTTC. This gives the protein CASSYSRLAGGGEQYF.

In this sample, this clonotype turned up many times. This chain's CDR3 is CASSYPDEQYF. The CDR3 nucleotides are TGTGCCAGCAGTTACCCAGACGAGCAGTACTTC. V gene TRBV6-2 or TRBV6-3 combines with J gene TRBJ2-7; D uncertain. The CDR3 loop spans 11 amino acids. V dropped 2 bases and J dropped 5 bases, with 4 bases sitting between them. Germline V gene sequence: CDR1 MNHEY, CDR2 SVGEGT.

This clonotype was counted many times. The chain is built from TRBV27 and TRBJ1-2; 9 nucleotides agree with TRBD1. The CDR3 consists of 15 residues. V dropped 4 bases and J dropped 8; count of bases not matched to a gene: 11. Germline values: CDR1 MNHEY, CDR2 SMNVEV (reference sequence). The CDR3, as DNA: TGTGCCAGCAGTTCACCGGGACAGGGTCGCGCGGGCTACACCTTC. It yields the protein CASSSPGQGRAGYTF.

This clonotype was seen many times. The J gene is TRBJ2-1, the V gene TRBV27, with D uncertain. Germline V lookup: CDR1 MNHEY, CDR2 SMNVEV (reference sequence). Trimming cost V 2 bases and J 10 bases, with 9 bases left between them. This CDR3 is 12 amino acids long. The CDR3 spells CASSLNTIEQFF. The CDR3 nucleotides are TGTGCCAGCAGTTTAAACACGATCGAGCAGTTCTTC.

The rearrangement links TRBV6-5 to TRBJ1-6; D uncertain. There are 16 residues in the CDR3. CDR1 and CDR2 (germline): MNHEY, SVGAGI. Trimming removed 4 bases at V and 0 bases at J, with 10 bases between. The CDR3 loop reads CASSLLSFSYNSPLHF. The DNA for the CDR3 is TGTGCCAGCAGTTTATTAAGTTTCTCCTATAATTCACCCCTCCACTTT.

This clonotype was seen many times. The V and J genes are TRBV4-1 and TRBJ1-4; the D gene is possibly TRBD1 (5 bases). Germline CDR1 reads MGHRA; CDR2 reads YSYEKL. Trimming stripped 4 bases from V and 0 bases from J, with 12 bases between. The CDR3 spans 16 residues. In DNA form, the CDR3 reads TGCGCCAGCAGCCTATGGGACGGGCCAACTAATGAAAAACTGTTTTTT. Protein: CASSLWDGPTNEKLFF.

V is TRBV29-1 and J is TRBJ2-1, with 8 positions matching TRBD2. Looked up from germline, CDR1 is SQVTM and CDR2 is ANQGSEA. The CDR3 contains 14 residues. Germline trimming cut 7 bases from V and 4 bases from J; bases unmatched to any gene: 9. This chain's CDR3 is CSADTSGVYNEQFF. CDR3 DNA sequence: TGCAGCGCAGACACTAGCGGAGTTTACAATGAGCAGTTCTTC.

Comment on this clonotype: A much bigger clone sits one base away, suggesting this may be a read error. V gene TRBV7-8 combines with J gene TRBJ2-3; TRBD2 is a possible D gene (6 bases). The CDR3 has 14 residues. Germline V gene sequence: CDR1 SGHVS, CDR2 FQNEAQ. Deletions cut 8 bases from V and 7 bases from J, with 19 bases between. The CDR3 loop reads CASGPRDLGYTQYF. CDR3 coding DNA: TGTGCCAGCGGCCCCCGGGACTTGGGATATACGCAGTATTTT.

This clonotype has a handful of counts. This chain connects TRBV4-1 to TRBJ2-5; D tentatively fits TRBD1 or TRBD2 (6 bases each). From germline, CDR1 is MGHRA and CDR2 YSYEKL. The CDR3 has 18 residues. Trimming cost V 0 bases and J 5 bases, with 22 bases left between them. DNA of the CDR3: TGCGCCAGCAGCCAAGATCTGACGACTAGTGGGGGCTTGGAGACCCAGTACTTC. Its translation is CASSQDLTTSGGLETQYF.

CDR3 coding DNA: TGCGCCAGCAGCTCCGCTCTCCGCAGTAGAGATACGCAGTATTTT. It specifies CASSSALRSRDTQYF. The chain links TRBV5-1 to TRBJ2-3, with D unresolved. The CDR3 extends over 15 amino acids. With 3 bases removed from V and 5 bases from J, the gap between germline ends came to 16 bases. CDR1 is SGHRS, CDR2 YFSETQ, per germline.

The chain employs TRBV15 and TRBJ1-6, with D maybe TRBD1 (6 bases). The germline V gene encodes CDR1 LNHNV and CDR2 YYDKDF (reference sequence). This CDR3 spans 14 amino acids. Trimming removed 0 bases from V and 10 bases from J, with 10 bases in between. CDR3 protein: CATSRDFGGSPLHF. CDR3 in DNA: TGTGCCACCAGCAGAGATTTCGGGGGCTCACCCCTCCACTTT.

J is TRBJ1-1 and V is TRBV6-5; weak D call: TRBD1 (5 bases). The V end lost 2 bases, the J end lost 7 bases, and 11 bases lay between the germline ends. This CDR3 contains 13 residues. Germline lookup yields CDR1 MNHEY and CDR2 SVGAGI. The CDR3 reads CASSYLSDSEAFF. For the CDR3, the DNA is TGTGCCAGCAGTTACCTCAGCGACAGTGAAGCTTTCTTT.

This clonotype occurred many times. The chain combines TRBV11-2 with TRBJ2-3; TRBD2 matches at 10 bases. V lost 6 bases, J lost 2 bases, and 2 bases stayed unmatched. The germline CDR1 and CDR2 sequences are SGHAT and FQNNGV. The CDR3 contains 14 residues. CDR3 coding DNA: TGTGCCAGCAGGCTAGCGGGAGCCACAGATACGCAGTATTTT. It yields the protein CASRLAGATDTQYF.

This clonotype has a count of ten or more. This rearrangement joins TRBV6-4 to TRBJ2-1; D gene uncertain. CDR3 size: 13 residues. Germline CDR1 and CDR2: MRHNA and SNTAGT. V was cut by 5 bases and J by 0 bases, with 5 bases left in between. The CDR3 reads CASSLSSYNEQFF. The CDR3 DNA is TGTGCCAGCAGTCTCAGCTCCTACAATGAGCAGTTCTTC.

This clonotype was counted between two and nine times. The chain uses TRBV5-4 and TRBJ1-1, with D perhaps TRBD1 (5 bases). The CDR3 runs 13 residues. Trimming stripped 5 bases from V and 1 base from J, with 9 bases between. Per the germline V gene, CDR1 is SGHNT and CDR2 is YYREEE (reference sequence). CDR3 loop: CASRDGQNTEAFF. The DNA of the CDR3 is TGTGCCAGCAGAGATGGACAGAACACTGAAGCTTTCTTT.

This clonotype showed up just a few times. The rearrangement uses TRBV7-2 and TRBJ2-1; 8 bases are shared with TRBD2. J was trimmed by 0 bases and V by 3 bases; bases with no gene match: 1. The CDR3 sequence is 15 residues long. The V gene's germline CDR1 is SGHTA and CDR2 FQGNSA. The CDR3 region is CASSFSGDSYNEQFF. The CDR3 DNA reads as TGTGCCAGCAGCTTTAGCGGGGACTCCTACAATGAGCAGTTCTTC.

V is TRBV18 and J is TRBJ2-7, with 10 bases identical to TRBD2. The CDR3 is made up of 13 amino acids. Germline lookup yields CDR1 KGHSH and CDR2 LQKENI. The trim removed 6 bases at V and 6 bases at J, leaving 5 bases unmatched. The CDR3 bases are TGTGCCAGCTCCGGGACTAGCGACTCCGAGCAGTACTTC. Amino acids: CASSGTSDSEQYF.